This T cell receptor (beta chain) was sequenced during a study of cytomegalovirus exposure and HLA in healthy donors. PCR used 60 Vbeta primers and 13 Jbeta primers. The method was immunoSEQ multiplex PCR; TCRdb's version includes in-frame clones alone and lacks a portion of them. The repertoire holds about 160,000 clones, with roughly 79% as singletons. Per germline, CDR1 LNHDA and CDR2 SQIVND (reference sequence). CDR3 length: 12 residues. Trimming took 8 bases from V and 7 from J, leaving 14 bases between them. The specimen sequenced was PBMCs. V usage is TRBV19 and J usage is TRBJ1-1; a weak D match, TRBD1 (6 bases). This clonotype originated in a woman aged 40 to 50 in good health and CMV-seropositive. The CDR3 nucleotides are TGTGCCAGTTCTTACAGGGTGGGTGAAGCTTTCTTT. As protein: CASSYRVGEAFF.